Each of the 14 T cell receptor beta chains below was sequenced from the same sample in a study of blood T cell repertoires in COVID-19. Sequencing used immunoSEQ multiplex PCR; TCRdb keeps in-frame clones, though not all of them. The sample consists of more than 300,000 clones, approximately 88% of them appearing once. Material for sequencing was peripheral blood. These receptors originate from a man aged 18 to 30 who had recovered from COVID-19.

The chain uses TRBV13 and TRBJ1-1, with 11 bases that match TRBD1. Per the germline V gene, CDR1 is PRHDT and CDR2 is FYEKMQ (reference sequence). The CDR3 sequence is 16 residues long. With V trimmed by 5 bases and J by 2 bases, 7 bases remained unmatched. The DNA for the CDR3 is TGTGCCAGCAGCGTCGCCGGGACAGGGGGAAACACTGAAGCTTTCTTT. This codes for CASSVAGTGGNTEAFF.

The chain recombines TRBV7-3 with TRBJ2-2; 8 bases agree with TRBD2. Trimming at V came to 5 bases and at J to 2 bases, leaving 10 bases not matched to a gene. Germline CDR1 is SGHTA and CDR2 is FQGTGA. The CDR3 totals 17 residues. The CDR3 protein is CASSPGVSGSNTGELFF. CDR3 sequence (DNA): TGTGCCAGCAGCCCAGGGGTGAGCGGGAGCAACACCGGGGAGCTGTTTTTT.

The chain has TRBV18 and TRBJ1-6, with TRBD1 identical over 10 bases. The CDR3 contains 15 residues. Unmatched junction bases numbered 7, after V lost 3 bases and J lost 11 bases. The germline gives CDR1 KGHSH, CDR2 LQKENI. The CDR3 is CASSPSGTGDPPLHF. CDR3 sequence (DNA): TGTGCCAGCTCACCCTCCGGGACAGGGGACCCACCCCTCCACTTT.

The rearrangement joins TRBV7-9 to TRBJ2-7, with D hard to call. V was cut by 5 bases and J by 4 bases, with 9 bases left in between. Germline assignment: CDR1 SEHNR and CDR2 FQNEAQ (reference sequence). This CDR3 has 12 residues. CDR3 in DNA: TGTGCCAGCAGCCCAAGCTGGTACGAGCAGTACTTC. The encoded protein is CASSPSWYEQYF.

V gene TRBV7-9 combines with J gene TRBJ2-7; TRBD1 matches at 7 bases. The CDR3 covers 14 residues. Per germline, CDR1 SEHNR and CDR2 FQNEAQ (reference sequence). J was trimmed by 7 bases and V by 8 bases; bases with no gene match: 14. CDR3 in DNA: TGTGCCAGCTCCCTGAATAGGGGGCTAGAGGAGCAGTACTTC. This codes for CASSLNRGLEEQYF. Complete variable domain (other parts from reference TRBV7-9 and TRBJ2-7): DTGVSQNPRHKITKRGQNVTFRCDPISEHNRLYWYRQTLGQGPEFLTYFQNEAQLEKSRLLSDRFSAERPKGSFSTLEIQRTEQGDSAMYLCASSLNRGLEEQYFGPGTRLTVT.

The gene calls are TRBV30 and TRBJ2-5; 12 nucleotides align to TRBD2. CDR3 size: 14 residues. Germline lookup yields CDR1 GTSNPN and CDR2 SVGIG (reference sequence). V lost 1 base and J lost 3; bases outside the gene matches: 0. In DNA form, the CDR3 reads TGTGCCTGGAGTGGACTAGCGGGAGAAGAGACCCAGTACTTC. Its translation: CAWSGLAGEETQYF.

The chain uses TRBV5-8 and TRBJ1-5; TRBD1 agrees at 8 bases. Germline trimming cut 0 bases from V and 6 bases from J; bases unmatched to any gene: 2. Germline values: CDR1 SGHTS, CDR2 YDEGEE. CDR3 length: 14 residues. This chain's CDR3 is CASSLGTGTQPQHF. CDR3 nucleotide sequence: TGTGCCAGCAGCTTGGGGACAGGGACTCAGCCCCAGCATTTT.

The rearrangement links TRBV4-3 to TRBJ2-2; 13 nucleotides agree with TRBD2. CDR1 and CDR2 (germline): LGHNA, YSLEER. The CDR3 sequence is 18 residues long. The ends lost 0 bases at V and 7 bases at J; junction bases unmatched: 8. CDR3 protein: CASSQEVTSGGAVGELFF. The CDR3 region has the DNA TGCGCCAGCAGCCAAGAAGTAACTAGCGGGGGGGCCGTCGGGGAGCTGTTTTTT.

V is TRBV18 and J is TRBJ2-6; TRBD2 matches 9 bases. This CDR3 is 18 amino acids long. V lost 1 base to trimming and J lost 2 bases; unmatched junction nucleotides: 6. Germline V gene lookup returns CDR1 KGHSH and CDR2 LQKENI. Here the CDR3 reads CASSPRSGGAAGANVLTF. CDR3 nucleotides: TGTGCCAGCTCACCACGTAGCGGGGGCGCGGCTGGGGCCAACGTCCTGACTTTC.

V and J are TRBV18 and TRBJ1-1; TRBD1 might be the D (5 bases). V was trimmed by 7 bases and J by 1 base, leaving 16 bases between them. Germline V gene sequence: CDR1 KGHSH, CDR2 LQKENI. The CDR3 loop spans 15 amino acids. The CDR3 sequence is CASLFTGLGNTEAFF. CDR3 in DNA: TGTGCCAGCTTATTCACAGGACTAGGGAACACTGAAGCTTTCTTT.

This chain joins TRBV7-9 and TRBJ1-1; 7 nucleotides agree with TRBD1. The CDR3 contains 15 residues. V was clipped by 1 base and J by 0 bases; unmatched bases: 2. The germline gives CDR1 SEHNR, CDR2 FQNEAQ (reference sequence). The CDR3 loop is CASSLGQGLNTEAFF. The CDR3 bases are TGTGCCAGCAGCTTAGGACAGGGTTTGAACACTGAAGCTTTCTTT.

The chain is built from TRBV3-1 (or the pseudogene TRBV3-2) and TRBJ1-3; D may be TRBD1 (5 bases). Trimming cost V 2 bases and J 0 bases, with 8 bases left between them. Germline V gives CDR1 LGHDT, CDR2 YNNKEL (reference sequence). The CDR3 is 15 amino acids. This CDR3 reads CASSQWGLSGNTIYF. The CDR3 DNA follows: TGTGCCAGCAGCCAATGGGGCCTCTCTGGAAACACCATATATTTT.

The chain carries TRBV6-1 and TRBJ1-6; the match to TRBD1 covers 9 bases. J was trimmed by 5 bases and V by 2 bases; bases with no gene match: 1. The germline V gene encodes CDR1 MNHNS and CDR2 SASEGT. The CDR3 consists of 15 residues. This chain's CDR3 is CASSEWTGDNSPLHF. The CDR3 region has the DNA TGTGCCAGCAGTGAATGGACAGGGGATAATTCACCCCTCCACTTT.

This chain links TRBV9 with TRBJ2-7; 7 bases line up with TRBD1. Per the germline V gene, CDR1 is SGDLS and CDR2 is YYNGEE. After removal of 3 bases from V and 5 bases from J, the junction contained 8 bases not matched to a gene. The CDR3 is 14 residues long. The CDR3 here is CASSGEDRAHEQYF. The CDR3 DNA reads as TGTGCCAGCAGCGGTGAAGACAGGGCCCACGAGCAGTACTTC.